The clone carrying this T cell receptor (beta chain) was detected a few times. CDR1 and CDR2 (germline): SQVTM, ANQGSEA. The V and J ends lost 4 bases and 8 bases, in that order; junction bases with no gene match: 9. This CDR3 has 14 amino acids. This record belongs to a study of T-cell reconstitution after alpha-beta-depleted transplantation in children. Preparation of the TCRbeta library involved a method that used unique molecular identifiers. TCRdb re-called the PCR reads with MiXCR, one entry per CDR3 protein. The table includes some 590,000 distinct CDR3 sequences, approximately 10% detected once.

Sequenced here: PBMCs from the stem cell graft donor, sampled from the stem cell graft. The chain employs TRBV29-1 and TRBJ2-1, with 9 bases matching TRBD2. This clonotype was sampled from a human donor who donated a stem cell graft to a child with acute myeloid leukemia. The CDR3 region has the DNA TGCAGCGTTGGCGGGAGGGCCAGGTACGATGAGCAGTTCTTC. Its translation is CSVGGRARYDEQFF.